These 9 T cell receptor beta chains were sequenced from one sample in a study of T cell responses to AZD1222 COVID-19 vaccine. Only in-frame clones appear in the TCRdb table, and some are missing; sequencing was by immunoSEQ multiplex PCR. The sample contains around 87,000 clones, just over 85% of which appear only once. Sequenced material: peripheral blood, taken on day 0 of AZD1222 vaccination. The receptors shown here come from an adult in good health.

V is TRBV27 and J is TRBJ1-6; 7 nucleotides match TRBD1. Losses at the gene ends were 2 bases for V and 7 bases for J; bases not matched to a gene: 5. From germline, CDR1 is MNHEY and CDR2 SMNVEV (reference sequence). The CDR3 covers 15 residues. The CDR3 DNA reads TGTGCCAGCAGTTTAAGGGGGCCGGGAAATTCACCCCTCCACTTT. This codes for CASSLRGPGNSPLHF.

This chain joins TRBV4-1 and TRBJ2-1, with 9 bases fitting TRBD2. V lost 4 bases to trimming and J lost 7 bases; unmatched junction nucleotides: 11. The length of the CDR3 is 16 residues. Per germline, CDR1 MGHRA and CDR2 YSYEKL. The CDR3 region is CASSRGAGGGWNEQFF. CDR3 bases: TGCGCCAGCAGCCGGGGAGCGGGGGGCGGTTGGAATGAGCAGTTCTTC.

The V gene is TRBV29-1, the J gene TRBJ2-1; 11 nucleotides agree with TRBD2. The ends lost 7 bases at V and 6 bases at J; junction bases unmatched: 5. Per the germline V gene, CDR1 is SQVTM and CDR2 is ANQGSEA. This CDR3 comprises 13 residues. This CDR3 is CSGAGLAANEQFF. CDR3 sequence (DNA): TGCAGCGGGGCGGGACTAGCGGCCAATGAGCAGTTCTTC.

This rearrangement joins TRBV23-1 to TRBJ1-2; D not certain. TRBV23-1 is classed as an ORF, of uncertain function. The CDR3 runs to 14 residues. V shed 4 bases and J shed 2 bases, with 11 bases lying between them. CDR3 sequence: CASSRYGENYGYTF. The CDR3 DNA sequence: TGCGCCAGCAGTCGATACGGAGAAAACTATGGCTACACCTTC.

The V call is TRBV7-9, the J call TRBJ1-2, with 7 bases fitting TRBD1. V shed 3 bases and J 6 bases; nucleotides not matched to a gene: 4. CDR3 length: 13 residues. CDR1 and CDR2 from the germline V gene are SEHNR and FQNEAQ (reference sequence). The CDR3 sequence: CASSLTGTNGYTF. CDR3 DNA: TGTGCCAGCAGCTTGACAGGGACCAATGGCTACACCTTC.

The J gene is TRBJ1-2, the V gene TRBV2, with 10 bases that match TRBD1. The CDR3 covers 14 residues. Germline V gives CDR1 SNHLY, CDR2 FYNNEI. The V segment lost 6 bases and the J segment 6 bases; nucleotides outside the gene matches: 7. CDR3 sequence (DNA): TGTGCCAGCAGGGACGAGACAGGGGGCGATGGCTACACCTTC. This gives the protein CASRDETGGDGYTF.

V is TRBV30 and J is TRBJ1-2; TRBD1 might be the D (5 bases). The ends were cut back, 3 bases at V and 4 bases at J, with 15 bases in the middle. This CDR3 comprises 14 residues. CDR1 and CDR2 from the germline V gene are GTSNPN and SVGIG (reference sequence). CDR3: CAWRDPGTAYGYTF. Written as DNA, the CDR3 is TGTGCCTGGAGGGACCCCGGGACCGCCTATGGCTACACCTTC. The full variable domain, rest sourced from reference TRBV30 and TRBJ1-2, is SQTIHQWPATLVQPVGSPLSLECTVEGTSNPNLYWYRQAAGRGLQLLFYSVGIGQISSEVPQNLSASRPQDRQFILSSKKLLLSDSGFYLCAWRDPGTAYGYTFGSGTRLTVV.

CDR3 region: CASSQDVGYYEQYF. In nucleotides, the CDR3 is TGCGCCAGCAGCCAAGACGTAGGGTACTACGAGCAGTACTTC. This chain connects TRBV4-1 to TRBJ2-7; D remains unclear. CDR1 and CDR2 (germline): MGHRA, YSYEKL. V lost 0 bases, J lost 3 bases, and 9 bases lay in between. This CDR3 region has 14 residues.

The chain employs TRBV3-1 (or the pseudogene TRBV3-2) and TRBJ2-7; D remains ambiguous. V lost 1 base and J lost 0, with 7 bases in between. Germline CDR1 LGHDT, CDR2 YNNKEL (reference sequence). CDR3 length: 14 residues. CDR3 sequence (DNA): TGTGCCAGCAGCCAAGGTCGGCTCTCCTACGAGCAGTACTTC. It translates to CASSQGRLSYEQYF.